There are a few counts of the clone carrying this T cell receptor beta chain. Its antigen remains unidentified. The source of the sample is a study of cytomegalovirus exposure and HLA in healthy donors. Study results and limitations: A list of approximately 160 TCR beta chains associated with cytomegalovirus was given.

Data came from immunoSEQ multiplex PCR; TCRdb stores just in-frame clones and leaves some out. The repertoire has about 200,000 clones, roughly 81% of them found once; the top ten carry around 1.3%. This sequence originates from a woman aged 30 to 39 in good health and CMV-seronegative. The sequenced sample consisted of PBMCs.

In DNA, the CDR3 is TGTGCCAGCAGCCAGGAGGTCTCTGGGGCCAACGTCCTGACTTTC. Protein sequence: CASSQEVSGANVLTF. V usage is TRBV2 and J usage is TRBJ2-6; maybe TRBD2 (5 bases). V was clipped by 6 bases and J by 0 bases, with 9 bases between them. In germline, CDR1 is SNHLY, CDR2 FYNNEI. This CDR3 comprises 15 residues.